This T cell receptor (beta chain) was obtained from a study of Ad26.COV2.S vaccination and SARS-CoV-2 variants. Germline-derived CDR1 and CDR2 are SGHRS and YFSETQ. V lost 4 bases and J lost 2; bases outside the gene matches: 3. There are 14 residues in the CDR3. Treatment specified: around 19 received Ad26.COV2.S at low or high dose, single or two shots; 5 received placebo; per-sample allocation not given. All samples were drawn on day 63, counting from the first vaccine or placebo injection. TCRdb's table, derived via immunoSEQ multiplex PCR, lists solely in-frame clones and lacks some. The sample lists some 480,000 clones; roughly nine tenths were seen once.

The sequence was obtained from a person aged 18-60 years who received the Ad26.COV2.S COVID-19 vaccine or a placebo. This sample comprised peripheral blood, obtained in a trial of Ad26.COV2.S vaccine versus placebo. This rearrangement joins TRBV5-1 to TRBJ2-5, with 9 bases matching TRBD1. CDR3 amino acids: CASSPGTGQETQYF. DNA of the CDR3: TGCGCCAGCAGCCCGGGGACAGGGCAAGAGACCCAGTACTTC.